What follows are 15 T cell receptor beta chains derived from one specimen sequenced in a study of shared clonotypes between healthy human individuals (TCRdb year 2020). CD8 naive samples consisted of CD45RO-negative cells that were positively selected for CCR7, yielding a CD45RA+CCR7+ population without TemRA cells. The receptor library was made with the immunoSEQ multiplex PCR assay. TCRdb mirrors the immuneACCESS table, restricted to in-frame sequences. Some clones are absent from its copies; in checked studies, under half trace to an unresolved V gene, and the reason for the others is unknown. The sample table holds around 2,100,000 clones, of which about 95% were seen once. Of the sample, 1.2% falls within the top ten clones. The sample taken for sequencing was naive CD8+ T cells sorted from blood. In light of the paper, this sample's cell subset or site label describes: CD45RA+CCR7+. Receptors originate from a man between 18 and 35 years old in good health.

This clone occurred once. The chain couples TRBV5-1 to TRBJ2-5; D is undetermined. Between the trimmed V and J ends, which lost 0 bases and 5 bases, there was a span of 8 bases. Germline V gene sequence: CDR1 SGHRS, CDR2 YFSETQ. The length of the CDR3 is 13 residues. CDR3: CASSLADWETQYF. CDR3 bases: TGCGCCAGCAGCTTGGCTGACTGGGAGACCCAGTACTTC.

The chain employs TRBV2 and TRBJ1-2; 7 bases match TRBD1. V gave up 4 bases and J gave up 1 base; unmatched junction bases: 3. Per germline, CDR1 SNHLY and CDR2 FYNNEI. CDR3 length: 14 residues. For the CDR3, the DNA is TGTGCCAGCAGTGGGACAGGAAATAACTATGGCTACACCTTC. Protein sequence: CASSGTGNNYGYTF.

This sequence joins TRBV6-1 and TRBJ2-2; unclear D gene. Between the trimmed V and J ends, which lost 7 bases and 0 bases, there was a span of 9 bases. The CDR3 has 14 amino acids. Germline assignment: CDR1 MNHNS and CDR2 SASEGT. CDR3 protein: CASNGPPNTGELFF. CDR3 bases: TGTGCCAGCAACGGGCCCCCGAACACCGGGGAGCTGTTTTTT.

The chain combines TRBV9 with TRBJ2-7, with 7 bases matching TRBD1. Trimming removed 3 bases from V and 2 bases from J; junction bases left unmatched: 5. CDR3 size: 14 residues. CDR1 is SGDLS and CDR2 is YYNGEE in the germline V gene. The CDR3 protein is CASSDGQAPYEQYF. DNA of the CDR3: TGTGCCAGCAGCGATGGACAGGCCCCCTACGAGCAGTACTTC.

This clone showed up just once. The chain combines TRBV2 with TRBJ1-5, with 8 bases lining up with TRBD1. This CDR3 has 15 residues. Germline CDR1 SNHLY, CDR2 FYNNEI. Losses at the gene ends were 7 bases for V and 0 bases for J; bases not matched to a gene: 5. CDR3 protein: CASKTGVYSNQPQHF. CDR3 coding DNA: TGTGCCAGCAAGACAGGGGTTTATAGCAATCAGCCCCAGCATTTT.

The rearrangement uses TRBV7-6 and TRBJ2-5, with D possibly being TRBD1 (6 bases). Trimming shortened V by 5 bases and J by 6 bases, and 19 bases separated the two germline ends. This CDR3 region has 15 residues. Germline V CDR1 and CDR2: SGHVS, FNYEAQ. The CDR3 DNA reads TGTGCCAGCAGCGCGGAGCCAGGGGCGCTACAGACCCAGTACTTC. Its translation is CASSAEPGALQTQYF.

The chain couples TRBV4-3 to TRBJ2-3; 10 bases align to TRBD1. The germline V gene has CDR1 LGHNA and CDR2 YSLEER. With 1 base clipped from V and 4 bases from J, the junction kept 5 bases outside the gene matches. This CDR3 spans 16 amino acids. The CDR3 reads CASSQARGQGADTQYF. The CDR3 DNA follows: TGCGCCAGCAGCCAAGCCCGAGGACAGGGGGCAGATACGCAGTATTTT.

The genes are TRBV6-1 and TRBJ1-5, with D maybe TRBD1 (6 bases). Trimming cost V 6 bases and J 3 bases, with 15 bases left between them. Germline CDR1 MNHNS, CDR2 SASEGT. This CDR3 is built from 15 residues. The CDR3 spells CASSPPGGVNQPQHF. In DNA form, the CDR3 reads TGTGCCAGCAGCCCCCCCGGGGGCGTCAATCAGCCCCAGCATTTT.

The V and J genes are TRBV7-9 and TRBJ2-2, with D possibly matching TRBD1 (5 bases). CDR1 SEHNR and CDR2 FQNEAQ come from the germline V gene (reference sequence). The CDR3 is 14 amino acids. V gave up 5 bases and J gave up 1 base, with 8 bases separating them. This CDR3 reads CASSAQGNTGELFF. As DNA, the CDR3 is TGTGCCAGCAGCGCCCAGGGGAACACCGGGGAGCTGTTTTTT.

This chain joins TRBV5-6 and TRBJ2-1; D is undetermined. The CDR3 totals 14 residues. The V and J ends lost 0 bases and 5 bases respectively, with 9 bases between them. CDR1 and CDR2 from the germline V gene are SGHDT and YYEEEE. The CDR3 nucleotides are TGTGCCAGCAGCTTGGAACGAACTAACAATGAGCAGTTCTTC. Translation gives CASSLERTNNEQFF.

The sample holds a few counts of this clone. The V gene is TRBV10-3, the J gene TRBJ1-2; possible D gene TRBD1, 6 bases. Germline CDR1 ENHRY, CDR2 SYGVKD. The CDR3 is 12 residues long. V was pared by 10 bases and J by 13 bases, with 22 bases between. The DNA for the CDR3 is TGTGCCACAGAAGACAGGCCTTCCACTGTCACCTTC. Translated: CATEDRPSTVTF.

The genes are TRBV4-1 and TRBJ1-1; weak D call: TRBD1 (5 bases). CDR3 size: 14 residues. Trimming shortened V by 6 bases and J by 0 bases, and 11 bases separated the two germline ends. Germline V gives CDR1 MGHRA, CDR2 YSYEKL. CDR3 nucleotides: TGCGCCAGCAGGGACCAGGGACTGAACACTGAAGCTTTCTTT. Its protein is CASRDQGLNTEAFF.

The chain joins TRBV5-6 to TRBJ2-1; D gene uncertain. The CDR3 length is 11 residues. Germline CDR1 reads SGHDT; CDR2 reads YYEEEE. With 0 bases removed from V and 9 bases from J, the gap between germline ends came to 4 bases. The CDR3 spells CASSLDLEQFF. The CDR3 DNA reads as TGTGCCAGCAGCTTGGACCTTGAGCAGTTCTTC.

The V gene is TRBV7-2, the J gene TRBJ2-3; tentatively, D is TRBD2 (6 bases). V was shortened by 3 bases and J by 4 bases, with 8 bases between the two germline ends. The CDR3 is 13 residues long. Germline-derived CDR1 and CDR2 are SGHTA and FQGNSA. CDR3 sequence: CASSFGGADTQYF. DNA of the CDR3: TGTGCCAGCAGCTTCGGGGGAGCAGATACGCAGTATTTT.

The rearrangement uses TRBV19 and TRBJ2-5; no firm D call. Germline V gene lookup returns CDR1 LNHDA and CDR2 SQIVND (reference sequence). V gave up 5 bases and J gave up 1 base, with 11 bases separating them. The CDR3 runs to 14 residues. CDR3 coding DNA: TGTGCCAGTAGTCCGGGCCTCCCCCAAGAGACCCAGTACTTC. This translates into CASSPGLPQETQYF.